The text below deals with one TCR beta chain. These data belong to a study of technical replicates of blood from four donors. This CDR3 contains 14 residues. Deletions cut 3 bases from V and 0 bases from J, with 7 bases between. Germline V CDR1 and CDR2: SGDLS, YYNGEE. The data were produced by immunoSEQ multiplex PCR, yet TCRdb's version contains in-frame clones alone and is incomplete. The data contain 60,000 or so clones, 80% to 90% of them seen just once; the ten biggest clones take up more than 4.5%. The genes are TRBV9 and TRBJ1-3; D is unresolved. This TCR was sampled from a human donor in good health. Some clones in this sample may be carry-over from other donors' samples. Sequenced sample: PBMCs. CDR3 sequence: CASSDSFSGNTIYF. CDR3 sequence (DNA): TGTGCCAGCAGCGACAGTTTCTCTGGAAACACCATATATTTT.